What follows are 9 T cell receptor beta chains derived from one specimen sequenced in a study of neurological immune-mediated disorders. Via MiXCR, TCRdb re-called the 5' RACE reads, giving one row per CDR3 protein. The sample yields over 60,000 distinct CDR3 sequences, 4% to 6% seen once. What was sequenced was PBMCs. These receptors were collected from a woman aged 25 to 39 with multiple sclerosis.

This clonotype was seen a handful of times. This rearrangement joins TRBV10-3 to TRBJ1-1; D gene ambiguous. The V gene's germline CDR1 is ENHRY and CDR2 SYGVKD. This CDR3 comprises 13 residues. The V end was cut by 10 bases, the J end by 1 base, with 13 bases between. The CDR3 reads CATRGKRNTEAFF. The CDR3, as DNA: TGTGCCACTAGAGGAAAGAGGAACACTGAAGCTTTCTTT.

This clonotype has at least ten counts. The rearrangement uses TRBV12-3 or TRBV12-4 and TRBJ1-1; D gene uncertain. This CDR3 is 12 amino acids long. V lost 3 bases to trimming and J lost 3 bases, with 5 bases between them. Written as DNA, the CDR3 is TGTGCCAGCAGTTTGTTTGACACTGAAGCTTTCTTT. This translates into CASSLFDTEAFF.

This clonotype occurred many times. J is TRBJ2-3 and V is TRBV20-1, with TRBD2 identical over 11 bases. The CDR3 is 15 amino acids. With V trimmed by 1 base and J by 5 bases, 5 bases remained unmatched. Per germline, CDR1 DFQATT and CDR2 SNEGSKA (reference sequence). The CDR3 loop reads CSARGTSGFRDTQYF. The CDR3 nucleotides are TGCAGTGCTAGAGGGACTAGCGGGTTCCGAGATACGCAGTATTTT.

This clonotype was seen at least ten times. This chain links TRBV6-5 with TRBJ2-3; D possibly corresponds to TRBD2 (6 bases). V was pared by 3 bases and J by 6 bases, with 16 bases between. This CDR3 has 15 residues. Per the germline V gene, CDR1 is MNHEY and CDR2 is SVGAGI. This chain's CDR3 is CASSYLRGRGDTQYF. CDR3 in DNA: TGTGCCAGCAGTTATTTACGCGGTCGGGGGGATACGCAGTATTTT.

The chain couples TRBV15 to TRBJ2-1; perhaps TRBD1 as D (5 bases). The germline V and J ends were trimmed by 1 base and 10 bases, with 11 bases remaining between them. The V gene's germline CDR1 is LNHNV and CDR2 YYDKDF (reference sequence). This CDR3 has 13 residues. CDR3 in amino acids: CATSRVERGEQFF. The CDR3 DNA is TGTGCCACCAGCAGAGTAGAAAGGGGCGAGCAGTTCTTC.

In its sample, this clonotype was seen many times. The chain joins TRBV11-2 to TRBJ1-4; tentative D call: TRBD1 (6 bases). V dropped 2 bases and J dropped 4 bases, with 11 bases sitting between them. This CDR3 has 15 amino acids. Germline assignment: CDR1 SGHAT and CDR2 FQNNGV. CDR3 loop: CASSLTARGNEKLFF. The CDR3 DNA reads TGTGCCAGCAGCTTAACGGCCAGGGGTAATGAAAAACTGTTTTTT.

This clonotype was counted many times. The chain's CDR3 is CASSLVGGEQYV. CDR3 coding DNA: TGTGCCAGCAGCTTAGTCGGTGGCGAGCAGTACGTC. The chain has TRBV5-5 and TRBJ2-7; D call uncertain. CDR3 length equals 12 residues. The V and J ends lost 2 bases and 6 bases respectively, with 9 bases between them. Per the germline V gene, CDR1 is SGHKS and CDR2 is YYEKEE (reference sequence).

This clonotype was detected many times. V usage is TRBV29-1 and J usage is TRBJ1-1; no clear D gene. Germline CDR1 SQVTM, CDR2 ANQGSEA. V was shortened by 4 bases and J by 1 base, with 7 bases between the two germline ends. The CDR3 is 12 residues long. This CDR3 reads CSVVSSNTEAFF. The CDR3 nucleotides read TGCAGCGTTGTATCATCGAACACTGAAGCTTTCTTT.

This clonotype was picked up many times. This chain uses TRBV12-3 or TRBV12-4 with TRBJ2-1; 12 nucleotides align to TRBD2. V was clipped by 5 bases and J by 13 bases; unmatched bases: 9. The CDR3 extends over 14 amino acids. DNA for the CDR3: TGTGCCAGCAGTATCCTAGCGGGGGGGGGCGAACAGTTCTTC. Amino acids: CASSILAGGGEQFF.